Listed here are 5 T cell receptor beta chains from one sample, sequenced in a study of T cells in localized non-small cell lung cancer. Clones were sequenced by immunoSEQ multiplex PCR, and TCRdb holds only the in-frame ones, with some missing. The sample lists approximately 150,000 clones; 80% to 90% were seen once. Sequencing used peripheral blood, obtained before any cancer treatment. These receptors came from an older female donor with stage I lung adenocarcinoma.

The genes are TRBV19 and TRBJ2-1; D possibly corresponds to TRBD2 (5 bases). There are 13 residues in the CDR3. The V gene's germline CDR1 is LNHDA and CDR2 SQIVND (reference sequence). V dropped 6 bases and J dropped 5 bases, with 11 bases sitting between them. This CDR3 reads CASRIGNNNEQFF. As DNA, the CDR3 is TGTGCCAGTAGGATCGGGAACAACAATGAGCAGTTCTTC.

The V and J genes are TRBV6-5 and TRBJ1-1; 7 bases map to TRBD1. CDR3 size: 13 residues. V was pared by 6 bases and J by 6 bases, with 7 bases of the junction left unmatched. The germline V gene has CDR1 MNHEY and CDR2 SVGAGI. CDR3 residues: CASSQVDRAEAFF. CDR3 nucleotide sequence: TGTGCCAGCAGCCAAGTCGACAGGGCTGAAGCTTTCTTT.

The chain recombines TRBV11-2 with TRBJ2-6; D remains ambiguous. The CDR3 is made up of 14 amino acids. Trimming shortened V by 3 bases and J by 7 bases, and 10 bases separated the two germline ends. CDR1 is SGHAT and CDR2 is FQNNGV in the germline V gene. The CDR3 sequence: CASSLVLGANVLTF. The CDR3 region has the DNA TGTGCCAGCAGCTTGGTCTTGGGTGCCAACGTCCTGACTTTC.

The rearrangement links TRBV9 to TRBJ2-7; TRBD2 matches 8 bases. There are 13 residues in the CDR3. Looked up from germline, CDR1 is SGDLS and CDR2 is YYNGEE. With 0 bases clipped from V and 6 bases from J, the junction kept 2 bases outside the gene matches. CDR3 region: CASSVGAGGEQYF. The CDR3 coding sequence is TGTGCCAGCAGCGTAGGGGCGGGAGGCGAGCAGTACTTC. The variable domain in full, with the rest retrieved from reference TRBV9 and TRBJ2-7, is DSGVTQTPKHLITATGQRVTLRCSPRSGDLSVYWYQQSLDQGLQFLIQYYNGEERAKGNILERFSAQQFPDLHSELNLSSLELGDSALYFCASSVGAGGEQYFGPGTRLTVT.

The count of this clone is one. The chain couples TRBV15 to TRBJ2-7, with D possibly TRBD1 on 5 matching bases. This CDR3 has 14 residues. Per the germline V gene, CDR1 is LNHNV and CDR2 is YYDKDF (reference sequence). The V gene lost 0 bases and the J gene lost 1 base, with 7 bases spanning the gap. In DNA form, the CDR3 reads TGTGCCACCAGCAGAGATCGACAGTCCTACGAGCAGTACTTC. This translates into CATSRDRQSYEQYF.